A selection of T cell receptor beta chains follows, all from one sample in a study of cytomegalovirus exposure and HLA in healthy donors. This table comes from immunoSEQ multiplex PCR, and its TCRdb copy is limited to in-frame clones, with some not included. The sample spans some 96,000 clones; the ten largest clones claim 3% to 4%. Sequenced sample: PBMCs. The origin of the receptors is a woman under 40 in good health and CMV-seronegative. The CDR3 runs from the conserved cysteine through the conserved F or W. The D gene is left open where the match is weak.

length	D	V	J	DNA	CDR3
13	-	TRBV9	TRBJ1-1	TGTGCCAGCAGCGGGAAGGAGGGTCCTGAAGCTTTCTTT	CASSGKEGPEAFF
16	TRBD2	TRBV28	TRBJ2-1	TGTGCCAGCACTCCGACAGGCGGGGGGGGATACAATGAGCAGTTCTTC	CASTPTGGGGYNEQFF
16	TRBD1	TRBV5-6	TRBJ2-1	TGTGCCAGCAGCTTGCTCCGGGACAGGGAGTACAATGAGCAGTTCTTC	CASSLLRDREYNEQFF
15	-	TRBV28	TRBJ2-1	TGTGCCAGCAGTTTTCTCCTGGGCAGGGTTAATGAGCAGTTCTTC	CASSFLLGRVNEQFF
16	-	TRBV6-1	TRBJ1-2	TGTGCCAGCAGTGGGCGACAGAGTCACATGAACTATGGCTACACCTTC	CASSGRQSHMNYGYTF
15	-	TRBV6-1	TRBJ2-2	TGTGCCAGCAGTGTGTCCCGAGGGAACACCGGGGAGCTGTTTTTT	CASSVSRGNTGELFF
14	-	TRBV2	TRBJ2-5	TGTGCCAGCAGTGAAGAGACAGGCGGAGAGACCCAGTACTTC	CASSEETGGETQYF
13	TRBD1	TRBV5-1	TRBJ1-2	TGCGCCAGCAGCTGGGGACACCCGGGACAGTACACCTTC	CASSWGHPGQYTF
12	-	TRBV30	TRBJ2-2	TGTGCCTGGGGAAGAGGCGGCGGGGAGCTGTTTTTT	CAWGRGGGELFF
12	-	TRBV7-6	TRBJ1-5	TGTGCCAGCAGCTTAGGGACATCGCCCCAGCATTTT	CASSLGTSPQHF
14	TRBD1	TRBV9	TRBJ2-3	TGTGCCAGCAGCGTATGGCAGGGGGCAGATACGCAGTATTTT	CASSVWQGADTQYF
17	-	TRBV4-1	TRBJ1-6	TGCGCCAGCAGCCAAGATGGGGCCAACTCCTATAATTCACCCCTCCACTTT	CASSQDGANSYNSPLHF
14	TRBD1	TRBV7-2	TRBJ2-7	TGTGCCAGCAGCCTTGGACAGGGCCCCCCTAGGCAGTACTTC	CASSLGQGPPRQYF
15	-	TRBV15	TRBJ1-2	TGTGCCACCAGCAGAGATTTGGGGGCGCTGAGCGGCTACACCTTC	CATSRDLGALSGYTF
17	-	TRBV11-2	TRBJ2-4	TGTGCCAGCAGCTCCCTTAGAAACAGTCTAGCCAAAAACATTCAGTACTTC	CASSSLRNSLAKNIQYF
16	-	TRBV7-9	TRBJ2-1	TGTGCCAGCAGCCCCCACCTCGGGAGCTCCTACAATGAGCAGTTCTTC	CASSPHLGSSYNEQFF
15	TRBD1	TRBV5-7	TRBJ1-5	TGTGCCAGCAGCCGTGGACAGGGTAAACGTCAGCCCCAGCATTTT	CASSRGQGKRQPQHF
14	-	TRBV28	TRBJ2-1	TGTGCCAGCAGTTTGTTACAGTCCTACAATGAGCAGTTCTTC	CASSLLQSYNEQFF
13	TRBD1	TRBV30	TRBJ2-1	TGTGCCTGGGGTCCCGGGACAGTTTATGAGCAGTTCTTC	CAWGPGTVYEQFF
13	TRBD1	TRBV9	TRBJ1-2	TGTGCCAGCAGCCCCCGACAGGGCTATGGCTACACCTTC	CASSPRQGYGYTF
13	-	TRBV5-1	TRBJ2-1	TGCGCCAGCACCCCAACAGGGAAATATGAGCAGTTCTTC	CASTPTGKYEQFF
14	-	TRBV15	TRBJ1-1	TGTGCCACCAGAAACGGTCTTACAGGGACTGAAGCTTTCTTT	CATRNGLTGTEAFF
14	TRBD2	TRBV9	TRBJ2-7	TGTGCCAGCAGCGAGAGCGGGGGGCCCTACGAGCAGTACTTC	CASSESGGPYEQYF
15	-	TRBV27	TRBJ1-1	TGTGCCAGCACTACCCGCCCAGGGTCGTACACTGAAGCTTTCTTT	CASTTRPGSYTEAFF
14	-	TRBV6-1	TRBJ1-1	TGTGCCAGCAGGTTGTGGGGGGATCTTTCTGAAGCTTTCTTT	CASRLWGDLSEAFF
15	-	TRBV6-4	TRBJ2-1	TGTGCCAGCAGTGACTCTAGCGGCTCCTACAATGAGCAGTTCTTC	CASSDSSGSYNEQFF
16	-	TRBV7-8	TRBJ2-1	TGTGCCAGCAGAGAACTAGCCCAAAAAGATTACAATGAGCAGTTCTTC	CASRELAQKDYNEQFF
14	-	TRBV9	TRBJ2-3	TGTGCCAGCAGCGCCAGGGTTGGGGCAGATACGCAGTATTTT	CASSARVGADTQYF
15	TRBD1	TRBV23-1	TRBJ1-1	TGCGCCAGCAGTCAACCGGGACAGCGAAACACTGAAGCTTTCTTT	CASSQPGQRNTEAFF
13	TRBD1	TRBV5-8	TRBJ1-1	TGTGCCAGCAGTTTGACAGGGGACACTGAAGCTTTCTTT	CASSLTGDTEAFF
14	-	TRBV6-1	TRBJ1-1	TGTGCCAGCAGTGAAACGGGACACACTCTGGAGGCTTTCTTT	CASSETGHTLEAFF
18	-	TRBV4-1	TRBJ1-1	TGCGCCAGCAGCCAAGTGGCGGGCGTTTCAAGTCTGAACACTGAAGCTTTCTTT	CASSQVAGVSSLNTEAFF
11	-	TRBV7-9	TRBJ2-3	TGTGCCAGCAGCATCGAGGATACGCAGTATTTT	CASSIEDTQYF
15	-	TRBV7-6	TRBJ1-6	TGTGCCAGCAGCTTGGAATATGAGGGTAATTCACCCCTCCACTTT	CASSLEYEGNSPLHF
13	TRBD1	TRBV5-6	TRBJ1-1	TGTGCCAGCAGCCTCGACAGGGGGATTGAAGCTTTCTTT	CASSLDRGIEAFF
13	-	TRBV5-1	TRBJ1-1	TGCGCCAGCAGCTTGAGGGGCGGCACTGAAGCTTTCTTT	CASSLRGGTEAFF
18	-	TRBV6-1	TRBJ1-3	TGTGCCAGCAGTGAAAGGTGGAGAATGCAAACCTCTGGAAACACCATATATTTT	CASSERWRMQTSGNTIYF
12	-	TRBV11-2	TRBJ2-1	TGTGCCAGCAGGCTAACTTACAATGAGCAGTTCTTC	CASRLTYNEQFF
14	-	TRBV13	TRBJ1-1	TGTGCCAGCAGCCAGGACATTACAAACACTGAAGCTTTCTTT	CASSQDITNTEAFF
14	-	TRBV6-6	TRBJ1-1	TGTGCCAGCAGTTACAGGACGGGGTTAACTGAAGCTTTCTTT	CASSYRTGLTEAFF
15	-	TRBV6-6	TRBJ2-5	TGTGCCAGCCGAACGGACAGATTCTTATCAGAGACCCAGTACTTC	CASRTDRFLSETQYF
13	-	TRBV19	TRBJ2-1	TGTGCCAGTAGGCGCCTAGGGGACAATGAGCAGTTCTTC	CASRRLGDNEQFF